This T cell receptor beta chain was recorded in a study of blood T cells in healthy people across ages. In regard to this clonotype: Its target is not known.

A J-beta primer mix and a sample-barcoded 5' primer were used in a second PCR of roughly 6 to 12 cycles. One entry per CDR3 protein, called by TCRdb with MiXCR from the 5' RACE reads. The sample has roughly 900,000 distinct CDR3 sequences; 45% to 50% are singletons. Study results and limitations: Older age coincided with a roughly linear decline in TCR beta diversity per million T cells.

Sequencing was performed on blood. The source is a man aged 25-45 years in good health.

CDR3 residues: CASDVSGAHNEQFF. The CDR3 region has the DNA TGTGCCAGTGACGTTAGCGGGGCCCACAATGAGCAGTTCTTC. The chain joins TRBV19 to TRBJ2-1; 8 bases are shared with TRBD2. Germline V gene lookup returns CDR1 LNHDA and CDR2 SQIVND (reference sequence). Trimming at V came to 8 bases and at J to 5 bases, leaving 8 bases not matched to a gene. The CDR3 is 14 residues long.